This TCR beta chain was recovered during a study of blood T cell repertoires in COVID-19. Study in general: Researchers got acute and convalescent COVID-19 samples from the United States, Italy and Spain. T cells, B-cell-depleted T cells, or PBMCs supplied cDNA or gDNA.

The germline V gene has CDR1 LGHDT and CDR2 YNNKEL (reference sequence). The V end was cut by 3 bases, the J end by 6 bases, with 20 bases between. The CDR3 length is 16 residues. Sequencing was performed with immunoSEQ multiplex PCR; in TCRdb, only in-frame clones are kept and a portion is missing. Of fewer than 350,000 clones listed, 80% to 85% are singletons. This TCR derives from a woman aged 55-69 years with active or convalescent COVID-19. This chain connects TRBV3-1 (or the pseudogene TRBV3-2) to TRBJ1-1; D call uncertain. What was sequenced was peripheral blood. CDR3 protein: CASSQSVRRVNSEAFF. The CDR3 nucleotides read TGTGCCAGCAGCCAGAGTGTTCGTCGGGTTAATTCTGAAGCTTTCTTT.